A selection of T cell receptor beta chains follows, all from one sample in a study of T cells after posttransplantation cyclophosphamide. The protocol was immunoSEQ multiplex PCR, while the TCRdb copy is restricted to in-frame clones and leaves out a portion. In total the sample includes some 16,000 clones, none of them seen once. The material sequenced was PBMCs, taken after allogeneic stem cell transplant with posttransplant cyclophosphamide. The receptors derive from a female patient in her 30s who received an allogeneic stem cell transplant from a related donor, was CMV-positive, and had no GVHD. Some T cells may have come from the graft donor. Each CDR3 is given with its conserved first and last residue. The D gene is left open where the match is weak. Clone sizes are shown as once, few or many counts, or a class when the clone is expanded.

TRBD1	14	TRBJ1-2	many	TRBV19	TGTGCCAGTATCACGACAGGGGCGGACTATGGCTACACCTTC	CASITTGADYGYTF
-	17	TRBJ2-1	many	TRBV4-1	TGCGCCAGCAGCCAAAGTACAGGGTTGAGCTCCTACAATGAGCAGTTCTTC	CASSQSTGLSSYNEQFF
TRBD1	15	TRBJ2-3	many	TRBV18	TGTGCCAGCTCACCCGGACAGGGGAACACAGATACGCAGTATTTT	CASSPGQGNTDTQYF
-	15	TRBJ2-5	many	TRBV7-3	TGTGCCAGCAGCCGCGGACAGCTTCGAGAAGAGACCCAGTACTTC	CASSRGQLREETQYF
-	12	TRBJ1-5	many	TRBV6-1	TGTGCCAGCACCCCTGAGGAGGGGCCCCAGCATTTT	CASTPEEGPQHF
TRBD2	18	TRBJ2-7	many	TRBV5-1	TGCGCCAGCAGCTTGGCCGGGACTAGCGGGAGGTTCGCCTACGAGCAGTACTTC	CASSLAGTSGRFAYEQYF
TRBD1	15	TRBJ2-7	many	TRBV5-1	TGCGCCAGCAGCTCTCTGGACAGGGGGCGCGGCGAGCAGTACTTC	CASSSLDRGRGEQYF
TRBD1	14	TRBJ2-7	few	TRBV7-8	TGTGCCAGCAGCTCGGGACAGGGGACCTACGAGCAGTACTTC	CASSSGQGTYEQYF
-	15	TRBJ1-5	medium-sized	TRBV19	TGTGCCAGTAGTCTTCTCGGGGGGTCTGAGCAGCCCCAGCATTTT	CASSLLGGSEQPQHF
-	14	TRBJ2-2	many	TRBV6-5	TGTGCCAGCACAATCATGGGGCAGACCGGGGAGCTGTTTTTT	CASTIMGQTGELFF
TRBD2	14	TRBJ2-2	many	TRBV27	TGTGCCAGCAGTTCCACTAGCGACACCGGGGAGCTGTTTTTT	CASSSTSDTGELFF